These 17 T cell receptor beta chains came from one sample sequenced in a study of T cells after posttransplantation cyclophosphamide (TCRdb year 2016). To prepare the library, the immunoSEQ multiplex PCR assay was applied. TCRdb obtained this table from immuneACCESS and retained in-frame rearrangements with V and J assigned. These tables miss some clones; where compared with another copy, unresolved V genes account for less than half of the shortfall, and the remainder is unexplained. The sample contains 23,000 or so clones, about 90% of them found a single time. The ten largest clones take up roughly 12% of the sample. Reading the label with the study, this specimen's treatment or condition is: high-dose cyclophosphamide on days +3 and +4 as single-agent GVHD prophylaxis. For conditioning, the PTCy patients got busulfan and fludarabine, then a related or unrelated marrow graft, followed by cyclophosphamide on days +3 and +4.

Sequences were derived from PBMCs, sampled after allogeneic stem cell transplant with posttransplant cyclophosphamide. These receptors were obtained from a female patient in her 30s who received an allogeneic stem cell transplant from an unrelated donor, was CMV-positive, and had no GVHD. After a transplant, some of the T cells may come from the graft donor.

The chain carries TRBV7-9 and TRBJ1-2, with 11 bases matching TRBD1. J lost 3 bases, V lost 9 bases, and 6 bases had no gene match. Looked up from germline, CDR1 is SEHNR and CDR2 is FQNEAQ (reference sequence). CDR3 length: 14 residues. The CDR3 DNA reads TGTGCCAGTTGGACAGGGGGCGACTACTATGGCTACACCTTC. Residues: CASWTGGDYYGYTF.

This sequence joins TRBV6-4 and TRBJ2-3; 15 bases are a match to TRBD2. V shed 8 bases, J shed 0 bases, and the junction held 6 bases outside the gene matches. The CDR3 extends over 17 amino acids. The germline CDR1 and CDR2 sequences are MRHNA and SNTAGT. CDR3 in DNA: TGTGCCAGCGAGGGGACTAGCGGGGGGCAGAGCACAGATACGCAGTATTTT. As protein: CASEGTSGGQSTDTQYF.

J is TRBJ2-5 and V is TRBV6-5; 13 positions agree with TRBD2. V was pared by 6 bases and J by 5 bases, with 0 bases of the junction left unmatched. This CDR3 is 13 amino acids long. Germline-derived CDR1 and CDR2 are MNHEY and SVGAGI. The CDR3 protein is CASRTSGGETQYF. DNA of the CDR3: TGTGCCAGCAGGACTAGCGGGGGGGAGACCCAGTACTTC.

This sequence joins TRBV7-3 and TRBJ2-1, with 8 bases matching TRBD1. J was trimmed by 2 bases and V by 3 bases; bases with no gene match: 3. The CDR3 extends over 15 amino acids. Germline-derived CDR1 and CDR2 are SGHTA and FQGTGA. DNA of the CDR3: TGTGCCAGCAGCTTCGACAGGGGAACCTACAATGAGCAGTTCTTC. Its translation: CASSFDRGTYNEQFF.

The sample holds one count of this clone. V and J are TRBV6-4 and TRBJ1-5; 9 bases map to TRBD1. This CDR3 has 13 amino acids. The V segment lost 6 bases and the J segment 9 bases; nucleotides outside the gene matches: 6. The germline CDR1 and CDR2 sequences are MRHNA and SNTAGT. The CDR3 sequence is CASSRDREWPQHF. The CDR3 DNA reads as TGTGCCAGCAGCCGGGACAGGGAATGGCCCCAGCATTTT.

This chain links TRBV5-1 with TRBJ2-1, with 8 nucleotides matching TRBD2. Germline V CDR1 and CDR2: SGHRS, YFSETQ. V dropped 0 bases and J dropped 2; count of bases not matched to a gene: 4. The CDR3 covers 16 residues. The CDR3 here is CASSLGSGGPYNEQFF. As DNA, the CDR3 is TGCGCCAGCAGCTTGGGAAGCGGGGGACCCTACAATGAGCAGTTCTTC.

This sequence joins TRBV11-2 and TRBJ2-5; 10 bases line up with TRBD2. Germline lookup yields CDR1 SGHAT and CDR2 FQNNGV. The CDR3 runs to 16 residues. The V gene end was trimmed by 1 base and the J gene end by 5 bases; junction bases not matched to a gene: 7. The CDR3 nucleotides read TGTGCCAGCAGCTTAGTTCCACTAGCGGGGCCGGAGACCCAGTACTTC. Its protein product is CASSLVPLAGPETQYF.

This sequence joins TRBV2 and TRBJ2-7, with D perhaps matching TRBD2 (7 bases). Germline CDR1 and CDR2: SNHLY and FYNNEI. V was pared by 8 bases and J by 3 bases, with 11 bases between. The CDR3 is made up of 12 amino acids. Here the CDR3 reads CASGGAFYEQYF. As DNA, the CDR3 is TGTGCCAGCGGGGGGGCCTTCTACGAGCAGTACTTC.

The chain is built from TRBV5-6 and TRBJ1-2; weak D call: TRBD1 (6 bases). There are 15 residues in the CDR3. V gave up 3 bases and J gave up 1 base, with 13 bases separating them. Germline values: CDR1 SGHDT, CDR2 YYEEEE. The CDR3: CASSSITGFNYGYTF. In nucleotides, the CDR3 is TGTGCCAGCAGCTCGATCACAGGGTTTAACTATGGCTACACCTTC.

The rearrangement uses TRBV6-1 and TRBJ1-2, with 9 bases that match TRBD1. The CDR3 covers 14 residues. From germline, CDR1 is MNHNS and CDR2 SASEGT. With 6 bases clipped from V and 5 bases from J, the junction kept 7 bases outside the gene matches. The chain's CDR3 is CASSTLGQGYGYTF. Here the CDR3 DNA reads TGTGCCAGCAGCACCCTGGGACAGGGATATGGCTACACCTTC.

The CDR3 sequence: CASGGTGTVTGYTF. CDR3 sequence (DNA): TGTGCCAGCGGGGGGACCGGGACCGTAACCGGCTACACCTTC. J is TRBJ1-2 and V is TRBV2; a possible D gene is TRBD1 (5 bases). With 8 bases removed from V and 8 bases from J, the gap between germline ends came to 21 bases. This CDR3 spans 14 amino acids. Germline V gene lookup returns CDR1 SNHLY and CDR2 FYNNEI.

The chain links TRBV4-3 to TRBJ1-4, with 7 bases fitting TRBD1. The J segment lost 0 bases and the V segment lost 6 bases, leaving 4 bases of the junction unmatched. Germline CDR1 is LGHNA and CDR2 is YSLEER. The CDR3 runs to 15 residues. The CDR3 DNA reads TGCGCCAGCAGAGGACAGGCAGCAACTAATGAAAAACTGTTTTTT. This gives the protein CASRGQAATNEKLFF.

This clone was observed a single time. V gene TRBV5-1 combines with J gene TRBJ2-7; 8 nucleotides line up with TRBD1. Trimming cost V 4 bases and J 4 bases; bases outside gene matches: 13. The CDR3 totals 16 residues. Looked up from germline, CDR1 is SGHRS and CDR2 is YFSETQ. The CDR3 protein is CASSRTGMRRGYEQYF. CDR3 sequence (DNA): TGCGCCAGCAGCCGGACAGGGATGAGAAGGGGTTACGAGCAGTACTTC.

The rearrangement uses TRBV14 and TRBJ1-2, with 11 positions matching TRBD1. CDR3 size: 16 residues. The V gene end was trimmed by 4 bases and the J gene end by 0 bases; junction bases not matched to a gene: 4. In germline, CDR1 is SGHDN, CDR2 FVKESK. DNA of the CDR3: TGTGCCAGCAGCCTGGTGGGACAGGGGGCTAACTATGGCTACACCTTC. It is translated as CASSLVGQGANYGYTF.

The chain carries TRBV14 and TRBJ1-6; D not resolved. V dropped 1 base and J dropped 14 bases, with 15 bases sitting between them. The CDR3 sequence is 14 residues long. Germline V lookup: CDR1 SGHDN, CDR2 FVKESK. CDR3 loop: CASSQAGVVRALHF. The CDR3 coding sequence is TGTGCCAGCAGCCAAGCAGGTGTCGTGCGGGCCCTCCACTTT.

V gene TRBV7-6 combines with J gene TRBJ2-3; D might be TRBD2 (5 bases). The germline V gene has CDR1 SGHVS and CDR2 FNYEAQ. Trimming removed 0 bases at V and 2 bases at J, with 15 bases between. This CDR3 is 17 amino acids long. CDR3 nucleotide sequence: TGTGCCAGCAGCTTAGCCTTGGGAGCCCGATACACAGATACGCAGTATTTT. It yields the protein CASSLALGARYTDTQYF.

The rearrangement links TRBV2 to TRBJ1-1, with D possibly being TRBD1 (6 bases). CDR1 is SNHLY and CDR2 is FYNNEI in the germline V gene. The length of the CDR3 is 19 residues. V lost 1 base to trimming and J lost 4 bases, with 25 bases between them. The DNA of the CDR3 is TGTGCCAGCAGTGAAGGGGTGATATTAAGGGGCAGGGGCAGCACTGAAGCTTTCTTT. Its translation is CASSEGVILRGRGSTEAFF.